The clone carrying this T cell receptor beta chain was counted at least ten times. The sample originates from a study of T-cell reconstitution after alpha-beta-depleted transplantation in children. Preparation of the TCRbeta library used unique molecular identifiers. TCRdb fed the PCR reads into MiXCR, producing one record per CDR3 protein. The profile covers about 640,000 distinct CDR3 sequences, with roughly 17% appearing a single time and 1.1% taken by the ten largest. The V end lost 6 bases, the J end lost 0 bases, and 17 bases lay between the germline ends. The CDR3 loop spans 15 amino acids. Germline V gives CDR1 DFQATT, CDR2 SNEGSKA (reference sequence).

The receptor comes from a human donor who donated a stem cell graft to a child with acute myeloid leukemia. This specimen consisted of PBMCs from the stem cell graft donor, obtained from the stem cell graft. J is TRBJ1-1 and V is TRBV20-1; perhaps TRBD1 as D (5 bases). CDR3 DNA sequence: TGCAGTGCCCCCCCAGGGATAGGGGTGAACACTGAAGCTTTCTTT. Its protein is CSAPPGIGVNTEAFF.